This T cell receptor (beta chain) was profiled in a study of blood T cell repertoires in COVID-19. Study-wide background: T cells, B-cell-depleted T cells, or PBMCs supplied cDNA or gDNA.

In the authors' methods: Nucleated cell counts were estimated from reference gene primer amplification. Repertoires were generated with immunoSEQ multiplex PCR, while TCRdb's copy carries only in-frame clones and drops some. The V and J calls and clone size come from that table; D and trimming were worked out from the DNA. Of roughly 140,000 clones in the sample, 75% to 85% are singletons; the top ten hold approximately 13%. The length of the CDR3 is 15 residues. With V trimmed by 6 bases and J by 7 bases, 12 bases remained unmatched. The V gene's germline CDR1 is MNHEY and CDR2 SVGEGT. The J gene is TRBJ1-5, the V gene TRBV6-2 or TRBV6-3; 7 bases align to TRBD1. The sequence came from a man aged 60 to 75 with active or convalescent COVID-19. The sequenced sample consisted of peripheral blood. For the CDR3, the DNA is TGTGCCAGCAGGTACCAGGGGGGTAAGGGACAGCCCCAGCATTTT. Amino acid sequence: CASRYQGGKGQPQHF.